Ten or more counts support the clone carrying this TCR beta chain. Its target is unknown. CDR3 length: 16 residues. From germline, CDR1 is SGHRS and CDR2 YFSETQ. Trimming pared 4 bases from V and 1 base from J, leaving 17 bases between. TCRdb redid the calling of the 5' RACE reads with MiXCR, one entry per CDR3 protein. The data show roughly 230,000 distinct CDR3 sequences, 8.2% seen once. The entry originates in a study of CD8 T cells in ankylosing spondylitis. General observations from the study: Disease-linked clones were reportedly significantly enriched in matched ankylosing spondylitis synovial fluid. Characteristic of ankylosing spondylitis blood, it appeared, was a TCR beta motif comprising eight highly homologous variants.

Specimen: blood, either unsorted or a sorted T cell fraction (not recorded which). The V and J genes are TRBV5-1 and TRBJ1-1, with D perhaps TRBD1 (6 bases). This TCR came from a female donor with ankylosing spondylitis or in good health (not recorded which). CDR3: CASSQGARGGNTEAFF. In DNA form, the CDR3 reads TGCGCCAGCAGCCAGGGCGCCAGGGGAGGGAACACTGAAGCTTTCTTT.